Listed here are 3 T cell receptor beta chains from one sample, sequenced in a study of blood T cells in healthy people across ages. A J-beta primer mix and a sample-barcoded 5' primer were used in a second PCR of roughly 7 to 12 cycles. TCRdb passed the 5' RACE reads through MiXCR, listing each CDR3 protein once. Found here are some 1 million distinct CDR3 sequences, 35% to 55% of them singletons; the top ten hold approximately 17%. Specimen: blood. These receptors all come from a woman aged 55-69 years in good health.

This clonotype has more than one count but fewer than ten. CDR3 region: CSVAGGQSSYEQYF. The CDR3 bases are TGCAGCGTTGCGGGAGGACAGAGCTCCTACGAGCAGTACTTC. The V and J genes are TRBV29-1 and TRBJ2-7; D possibly corresponds to TRBD2 (7 bases). The CDR3 consists of 14 residues. V was trimmed by 4 bases and J by 0 bases, leaving 13 bases between them. In germline, CDR1 is SQVTM, CDR2 ANQGSEA.

This clonotype has only a few counts. The rearrangement joins TRBV20-1 to TRBJ2-1; 8 bases align to TRBD2. V lost 0 bases and J lost 6; bases outside the gene matches: 10. Germline V lookup: CDR1 DFQATT, CDR2 SNEGSKA (reference sequence). The CDR3 has 16 amino acids. The DNA for the CDR3 is TGCAGTGCTAGAGAGCATGCGGGAGGCTCTGGCAATGAGCAGTTCTTC. Its protein product is CSAREHAGGSGNEQFF.

The V call is TRBV27, the J call TRBJ2-1, with 8 bases lining up with TRBD1. J gave up 13 bases and V 0 bases, and 17 bases lay outside the gene matches. This CDR3 spans 17 amino acids. CDR1 is MNHEY and CDR2 is SMNVEV in the germline V gene (reference sequence). This CDR3 is CASSLSPDRVDFETQFF. CDR3 sequence (DNA): TGTGCCAGCAGTTTATCCCCGGACAGGGTGGATTTCGAGACCCAGTTCTTC.